The 28 T cell receptor beta chains given below trace back to one sample, sequenced in a study of regulatory and conventional T cells in RAG deficiency. The sorted conventional CD4+ T cells were CD25-low and CD127-high, with genomic DNA sequenced. Only in-frame clones appear in the TCRdb table, and some are missing; sequencing was by immunoSEQ multiplex PCR. The data contain some 30,000 clones, 90% to 96% of them singletons. The sample was also reused in another study, on regulatory T cells. In that study: The PCR used 52 TRBV and 13 TRBJ primers.

Sample: CD25- CD4+ T cells sorted from blood. These receptors were obtained from a human donor in good health.

The rearrangement joins TRBV25-1 to TRBJ1-3; no clear D gene. TRBJ2-2 matches the DNA end more closely, so the J call is doubtful. The CDR3 is 12 residues long. The germline V gene has CDR1 MGHDK and CDR2 SYGVNS. CDR3 in DNA: TGTGCCAGCAGTGAATTGGGCGGGGAGCTGTTTTTT. Its translation: CASSELGGELFF.

V and J are TRBV19 and TRBJ2-5; 9 positions agree with TRBD1. The last part of the DNA fits TRBJ2-7 better; the J call may be wrong. CDR3 length equals 15 residues. Germline V lookup: CDR1 LNHDA, CDR2 SQIVND (reference sequence). The CDR3 here is CASRAAGQGTYEQYF. CDR3 DNA sequence: TGTGCCAGCCGAGCGGCGGGACAGGGTACCTACGAGCAGTACTTC.

In nucleotides, the CDR3 is TGTGCCAGCAGTTACTCGCCAGGAAATGAAAAACTGTTTTTT. Translating gives CASSYSPGNEKLFF. The V call is TRBV6-5, the J call TRBJ1-4; D remains unclear. Trimming cost V 0 bases and J 5 bases, with 7 bases left between them. In germline, CDR1 is MNHEY, CDR2 SVGAGI. The CDR3 has 14 amino acids.

The chain has TRBV5-6 and TRBJ2-7, with D possibly TRBD1 on 6 matching bases. The ends were cut back, 7 bases at V and 2 bases at J, with 13 bases in the middle. The CDR3 sequence is 13 residues long. Germline CDR1 reads SGHDT; CDR2 reads YYEEEE. The CDR3 here is CASQGTFTYEQYF. CDR3 coding DNA: TGTGCCAGCCAGGGGACATTCACCTACGAGCAGTACTTC.

The chain combines TRBV4-2 with TRBJ2-6, with 7 bases matching TRBD2. The germline V gene encodes CDR1 LGHNA and CDR2 YNFKEQ. Trimming removed 0 bases from V and 4 bases from J; junction bases left unmatched: 3. There are 16 residues in the CDR3. Here the CDR3 DNA reads TGTGCCAGCAGCCAAGATCCGGGAGGAGGGGCCAACGTCCTGACTTTC. It encodes CASSQDPGGGANVLTF.

This clone was observed once. The chain joins TRBV5-1 to TRBJ2-3, with 9 positions matching TRBD2. Germline CDR1 SGHRS, CDR2 YFSETQ. The CDR3 covers 16 residues. J gave up 3 bases and V 0 bases, and 5 bases lay outside the gene matches. The CDR3 region has the DNA TGCGCCAGCAGCTTGGTTGCGGGAGGGCAGACAGATACGCAGTATTTT. This sequence encodes CASSLVAGGQTDTQYF. Supplemented by reference TRBV5-1 and TRBJ2-3, the full variable domain reads KAGVTQTPRYLIKTRGQQVTLSCSPISGHRSVSWYQQTPGQGLQFLFEYFSETQRNKGNFPGRFSGRQFSNSRSEMNVSTLELGDSALYLCASSLVAGGQTDTQYFGPGTRLTVL.

The chain carries TRBV10-3 and TRBJ1-4; D might be TRBD1 (6 bases). V was pared by 3 bases and J by 8 bases, with 7 bases between. CDR3 length: 12 amino acids. Germline V gene sequence: CDR1 ENHRY, CDR2 SYGVKD. The CDR3 loop reads CAISDDREKLFF. The CDR3 DNA sequence: TGTGCCATCAGTGACGACAGGGAAAAACTGTTTTTT.

The chain has TRBV29-1 and TRBJ2-1; 7 bases match TRBD2. The CDR3 is 15 residues long. Germline CDR1 reads SQVTM; CDR2 reads ANQGSEA. Trimming cost V 4 bases and J 0 bases; bases outside gene matches: 6. This CDR3 reads CSVGGGGSSYNEQFF. Written as DNA, the CDR3 is TGCAGCGTTGGGGGGGGAGGGAGCTCCTACAATGAGCAGTTCTTC.

This clone was recorded only once. The rearrangement joins TRBV30 to TRBJ1-3; D is possibly TRBD1 (5 bases). The V and J ends lost 1 base and 6 bases respectively, with 13 bases between them. CDR1 and CDR2 (germline): GTSNPN, SVGIG (reference sequence). This CDR3 region has 14 residues. The CDR3 DNA follows: TGTGCCTGGAGTGGGCTGACAGTATTAAACACCATATATTTT. This gives the protein CAWSGLTVLNTIYF. The whole variable domain, remainder taken from reference TRBV30 and TRBJ1-3, is SQTIHQWPATLVQPVGSPLSLECTVEGTSNPNLYWYRQAAGRGLQLLFYSVGIGQISSEVPQNLSASRPQDRQFILSSKKLLLSDSGFYLCAWSGLTVLNTIYFGEGSWLTVV.

This chain joins TRBV19 and TRBJ1-1; 7 bases line up with TRBD1. CDR3 size: 14 residues. The J segment lost 8 bases and the V segment lost 4 bases, leaving 10 bases of the junction unmatched. Germline V gene lookup returns CDR1 LNHDA and CDR2 SQIVND (reference sequence). The CDR3 nucleotides read TGTGCCAGTAGTAAGGACAGGTTGGGGGAGGAAGCTTTCTTT. Translating gives CASSKDRLGEEAFF.

This sequence joins TRBV6-6 and TRBJ2-3; D gene ambiguous. This CDR3 spans 11 amino acids. V dropped 5 bases and J dropped 2 bases, with 2 bases sitting between them. Per germline, CDR1 MNHNY and CDR2 SVGAGI (reference sequence). The CDR3 spells CASSLTDTQYF. In DNA, the CDR3 is TGTGCCAGCAGTCTCACAGATACGCAGTATTTT.

The genes are TRBV7-2 and TRBJ1-3; D is possibly TRBD1 (5 bases). V dropped 4 bases and J dropped 2 bases, with 15 bases sitting between them. The CDR3 extends over 16 amino acids. Germline CDR1 SGHTA, CDR2 FQGNSA. CDR3 DNA sequence: TGTGCCAGCAGCTCAGGGCCGTCCTCTGCTGGAAACACCATATATTTT. This gives the protein CASSSGPSSAGNTIYF. Supplemented by reference TRBV7-2 and TRBJ1-3, the full variable domain reads GAGVSQSPSNKVTEKGKDVELRCDPISGHTALYWYRQSLGQGLEFLIYFQGNSAPDKSGLPSDRFSAERTGGSVSTLTIQRTQQEDSAVYLCASSSGPSSAGNTIYFGEGSWLTVV.

DNA of the CDR3: TGTGCCAGCAGCCGAAATGGACAGGGAAGCCCTGGGGCCAACGTCCTGACTTTC. Protein: CASSRNGQGSPGANVLTF. The chain links TRBV14 to TRBJ2-6; TRBD1 aligns across 8 bases. This CDR3 contains 18 residues. Germline CDR1 SGHDN, CDR2 FVKESK. V was clipped by 4 bases and J by 2 bases; unmatched bases: 10.

The V and J genes are TRBV29-1 and TRBJ1-2; a possible D gene is TRBD1 (5 bases). Germline V gene sequence: CDR1 SQVTM, CDR2 ANQGSEA. This CDR3 spans 12 amino acids. The V end lost 4 bases, the J end lost 3 bases, and 9 bases lay between the germline ends. In DNA form, the CDR3 reads TGCAGCGTTGGGGCAGGGCACTATGGCTACACCTTC. Translation gives CSVGAGHYGYTF.

CDR3 sequence (DNA): TGTGCCTGGACTCGGGGAAACACCATATATTTT. This sequence encodes CAWTRGNTIYF. This chain connects TRBV30 to TRBJ1-3; D is uncertain. The V gene's germline CDR1 is GTSNPN and CDR2 SVGIG (reference sequence). V lost 4 bases, J lost 4 bases, and 5 bases lay in between. The length of the CDR3 is 11 residues. The whole variable domain, filled in from reference TRBV30 and TRBJ1-3, reads SQTIHQWPATLVQPVGSPLSLECTVEGTSNPNLYWYRQAAGRGLQLLFYSVGIGQISSEVPQNLSASRPQDRQFILSSKKLLLSDSGFYLCAWTRGNTIYFGEGSWLTVV.

This chain links TRBV4-1 with TRBJ2-5, with TRBD1 as a possible D gene (5 bases). Trimming took off 4 bases at V and 0 bases at J, with 21 bases between the two ends. The CDR3 contains 18 residues. Germline CDR1 reads MGHRA; CDR2 reads YSYEKL. The CDR3 is CASSRLLSGSGDQETQYF. In DNA form, the CDR3 reads TGCGCCAGCAGCCGGCTTCTCTCAGGGTCAGGAGACCAAGAGACCCAGTACTTC.

For the CDR3, the DNA is TGTGCCAGCAGCCAGGGGGTGGGGACACCTAACACCGGGGAGCTGTTTTTT. Translated: CASSQGVGTPNTGELFF. The chain links TRBV9 to TRBJ2-2, with 7 bases aligning to TRBD1. V lost 4 bases and J lost 2; bases outside the gene matches: 11. Germline values: CDR1 SGDLS, CDR2 YYNGEE. CDR3 length equals 17 residues.

The chain combines TRBV25-1 with TRBJ1-4, with D hard to call. Trimming removed 3 bases at V and 4 bases at J, with 9 bases between. The CDR3 covers 14 residues. Germline assignment: CDR1 MGHDK and CDR2 SYGVNS. The CDR3: CASSDKEFNEKLFF. CDR3 coding DNA: TGTGCCAGCAGTGATAAGGAGTTTAATGAAAAACTGTTTTTT.

The chain carries TRBV9 and TRBJ2-7; the D gene is possibly TRBD2 (5 bases). Trimming cost V 3 bases and J 7 bases, with 17 bases left between them. In germline, CDR1 is SGDLS, CDR2 YYNGEE. The CDR3 covers 14 residues. The CDR3 is CASSGPDLLSEQYF. The DNA of the CDR3 is TGTGCCAGCAGCGGGCCGGACTTGTTGTCAGAGCAGTACTTC.

The chain links TRBV7-2 to TRBJ2-7; D not certain. The CDR3 loop spans 12 amino acids. Germline V CDR1 and CDR2: SGHTA, FQGNSA. Trimming took off 2 bases at V and 3 bases at J, with 5 bases between the two ends. The CDR3 DNA follows: TGTGCCAGCAGCTTACGTGTCTACGAGCAGTACTTC. Amino acid sequence: CASSLRVYEQYF.

J is TRBJ1-1 and V is TRBV7-2, with D hard to call. Germline loops: CDR1 SGHTA, CDR2 FQGNSA. The CDR3 loop spans 12 amino acids. V lost 1 base and J lost 8, with 8 bases in between. The CDR3, as DNA: TGTGCCAGCAGCTTAGAGCCCGGGGAAGCTTTCTTT. Encoded protein: CASSLEPGEAFF.

The rearrangement joins TRBV6-1 to TRBJ1-5; D is possibly TRBD1 (5 bases). Trimming cost V 7 bases and J 4 bases, with 11 bases left between them. This CDR3 is built from 13 residues. Germline CDR1 MNHNS, CDR2 SASEGT. CDR3 loop: CASKGFANQPQHF. CDR3 bases: TGTGCCAGCAAGGGGTTCGCAAATCAGCCCCAGCATTTT.

The chain combines TRBV27 with TRBJ1-2; D gene unclear. The CDR3 covers 14 residues. Germline CDR1 is MNHEY and CDR2 is SMNVEV (reference sequence). With 4 bases removed from V and 0 bases from J, the gap between germline ends came to 9 bases. The DNA of the CDR3 is TGTGCCAGCAGTTCGTGGGGAGCTAACTATGGCTACACCTTC. Translating it yields CASSSWGANYGYTF.

The J gene is TRBJ1-1, the V gene TRBV6-1; a weak D match, TRBD1 (5 bases). V was clipped by 2 bases and J by 6 bases, with 10 bases between them. This CDR3 comprises 13 residues. The germline CDR1 and CDR2 sequences are MNHNS and SASEGT. DNA for the CDR3: TGTGCCAGCAGTGAAATTAGGGGCGCTGAAGCTTTCTTT. Protein product: CASSEIRGAEAFF.

The V call is TRBV6-1, the J call TRBJ1-6; no clear D gene. This CDR3 has 17 amino acids. Looked up from germline, CDR1 is MNHNS and CDR2 is SASEGT. V gave up 4 bases and J gave up 3 bases, with 16 bases separating them. The CDR3 loop reads CASSGAVPGFYNSPLHF. The CDR3, as DNA: TGTGCCAGCAGTGGGGCCGTCCCAGGCTTCTATAATTCACCCCTCCACTTT.

The chain has TRBV6-5 and TRBJ1-1, with a weak D call TRBD1 (6 bases). The germline gives CDR1 MNHEY, CDR2 SVGAGI. The V end lost 2 bases, the J end lost 1 base, and 8 bases lay between the germline ends. The CDR3 runs to 14 residues. As DNA, the CDR3 is TGTGCCAGCAGTTACGGGACAAAGAACACTGAAGCTTTCTTT. This translates into CASSYGTKNTEAFF.

The chain joins TRBV29-1 to TRBJ1-1; 11 bases agree with TRBD1. With V trimmed by 7 bases and J by 7 bases, 8 bases remained unmatched. Per germline, CDR1 SQVTM and CDR2 ANQGSEA. The CDR3 extends over 13 amino acids. The CDR3 DNA reads as TGCAGCGCCCGCGGACAGGGGGCGGTTGAAGCTTTCTTT. Amino acids: CSARGQGAVEAFF.

V is TRBV19 and J is TRBJ2-1; 10 positions agree with TRBD2. The CDR3 has 18 residues. Germline V gives CDR1 LNHDA, CDR2 SQIVND (reference sequence). V lost 5 bases, J lost 5 bases, and 15 bases stayed unmatched. This chain's CDR3 is CASSGQAHSGGMNNEQFF. In DNA, the CDR3 is TGTGCCAGTAGTGGCCAAGCGCATAGCGGGGGGATGAACAATGAGCAGTTCTTC.